This entry describes one T cell receptor (beta chain). Its target is not known. Vbeta (60) and Jbeta (13) primers were used in the PCR. The method was immunoSEQ multiplex PCR; TCRdb's version includes in-frame clones alone and lacks a portion of them. The specimen's table records tens of thousands of clones. Those who donated were healthy bone marrow donors. This record belongs to a study of cytomegalovirus exposure and HLA in healthy donors. J lost 3 bases, V lost 5 bases, and 9 bases had no gene match. CDR3 size: 16 residues. Per the germline V gene, CDR1 is MNHEY and CDR2 is SMNVEV (reference sequence). Findings and limits, study-wide: Altogether, 150 to 200 TCR beta chains were recorded as cytomegalovirus-associated. Being productive about 87% or about 30% of the time was typical of most TCR beta V segments in an earlier analysis. Later genetic work tied a missense DCLRE1C variant to beta-chain V and J trimming.

The sample consisted of PBMCs. The chain links TRBV27 to TRBJ2-7; TRBD2 agrees at 11 bases. This receptor was identified in a woman younger than 30 in good health and CMV-seronegative. CDR3 protein: CASSTTTSGTIYEQYF. The CDR3 region has the DNA TGTGCCAGCAGTACAACGACTAGCGGGACTATCTACGAGCAGTACTTC.